These 2 T cell receptor beta chains were sequenced from one sample in a study of blood T cell repertoires in COVID-19. Clones were sequenced by immunoSEQ multiplex PCR, and TCRdb holds only the in-frame ones, with some missing. The sample lists about 440,000 clones, around 90% seen once, with almost 2% in the top ten. Sequencing was performed on PBMCs or T cells enriched from blood (not recorded which). These receptors all stem from a woman aged 18 to 35 with acute COVID-19.

V gene TRBV9 combines with J gene TRBJ2-7; no clear D. The V and J ends lost 7 bases and 2 bases respectively, with 13 bases between them. The CDR3 is 13 amino acids. In germline, CDR1 is SGDLS, CDR2 YYNGEE. Here the CDR3 DNA reads TGTGCCAGCTCCCCAGGTGCTGCCTACGAGCAGTACTTC. It yields the protein CASSPGAAYEQYF.

V usage is TRBV5-1 and J usage is TRBJ2-7; 10 bases are a match to TRBD2. After removal of 0 bases from V and 3 bases from J, the junction contained 3 bases not matched to a gene. Germline CDR1 is SGHRS and CDR2 is YFSETQ. The CDR3 consists of 15 residues. In DNA, the CDR3 is TGCGCCAGCAGCTTGGGTCTAGCGGGAGACTACGAGCAGTACTTC. As protein: CASSLGLAGDYEQYF.